The text below deals with one TCR beta chain. This specimen belongs to a study of cytomegalovirus exposure and HLA in healthy donors. Both 60 Vbeta primers and 13 Jbeta primers went into the PCR. TCRdb's table, derived via immunoSEQ multiplex PCR, lists solely in-frame clones and lacks some. The top ten hold 5.4% of the sample, which has about 110,000 clones, around 77% seen once. This CDR3 is built from 19 residues. Germline V gives CDR1 KGHSH, CDR2 LQKENI. V lost 3 bases, J lost 1 base, and 23 bases lay in between. The specimen sequenced was PBMCs. The V and J genes are TRBV18 and TRBJ2-3, with a tentative D call TRBD1 (6 bases). The TCR sequence derives from a woman under 40 in good health and CMV-seropositive. CDR3 nucleotide sequence: TGTGCCAGCTCACCCTACGACCAGGGTGTAGGGGGTGGCACAGATACGCAGTATTTT. It specifies CASSPYDQGVGGGTDTQYF.